These T cell receptor beta chains were read from a single sample in a study of cytomegalovirus exposure and HLA in healthy donors. Repertoires were generated with immunoSEQ multiplex PCR, while TCRdb's copy carries only in-frame clones and drops some. The sample lists about 160,000 clones, about 96% occurring once. The sample consisted of PBMCs. These receptors all stem from a woman between 18 and 30 years old in good health and CMV-seronegative. CDR3s include the opening cysteine and the closing phenylalanine or tryptophan. The D gene is left open where the match is weak. Rows give clone size only sometimes, using once, few, many, or a class for an expanded clone.

NA	TRBV19	TRBJ2-6	NA	TGTGCCAGTAGTTCCTCGTCTGGGGCCAACGTCCTGACTTTC	CASSSSSGANVLTF
NA	TRBV19	TRBJ1-1	NA	TGTGCCAGTAGTATATTGGCAGGGAAATGGACTGAAGCTTTCTTT	CASSILAGKWTEAFF
NA	TRBV28	TRBJ1-1	NA	TGTGCCAGCAGTCCGGGACAATTGAACACTGAAGCTTTCTTT	CASSPGQLNTEAFF
NA	TRBV7-2	TRBJ2-3	NA	TGTGCCAGCAGCTTAGGAAGAGGCGATACGCAGTATTTT	CASSLGRGDTQYF
NA	TRBV30	TRBJ2-7	NA	TGTGCCTGGAGTCTTACAGCTGTTTCCTACGAGCAGTACTTC	CAWSLTAVSYEQYF
TRBD1	TRBV19	TRBJ2-7	NA	TGTGCCAGTAATGACAGGGGGGACGAGCAGTACTTC	CASNDRGDEQYF
NA	TRBV6-6	TRBJ2-7	NA	TGTGCCAGCAGTTACTCGAGCGACGAGCAGTACTTC	CASSYSSDEQYF
TRBD2	TRBV6-6	TRBJ2-7	NA	TGTGCCAGCATCCGATCGGCGGGGGGCGCGTCCTACGAGCAGTACTTC	CASIRSAGGASYEQYF
TRBD1	TRBV4-3	TRBJ2-2	NA	TGCGCCAGCAGCCCAGGACAGGGAACCGGGGAGCTGTTTTTT	CASSPGQGTGELFF
TRBD1	TRBV9	TRBJ1-1	once	TGTGCCAGCAGCTACCCAATCACAGGGGGCACTGAAGCTTTCTTT	CASSYPITGGTEAFF
NA	TRBV6-6	TRBJ1-1	NA	TGTGCCAGCAGTTACACATCGGAGGGGGCTTTCTTT	CASSYTSEGAFF
NA	TRBV10-2	TRBJ2-7	once	TGCGCCAGCAGTGAGTCAGGACATCCCTACGAGCAGTACTTC	CASSESGHPYEQYF
TRBD1	TRBV4-2	TRBJ1-4	few	TGTGCCAGCAGCCAAGATCCCGGGACAGGGTCTGAAAAACTGTTTTTT	CASSQDPGTGSEKLFF
NA	TRBV7-2	TRBJ1-2	NA	TGTGCCAGCAGCTTTTTCATGTTTCGGGAGTCTAACTATGGCTACACCTTC	CASSFFMFRESNYGYTF
NA	TRBV6-1	TRBJ2-1	NA	TGTGCCAGCATGCCTCAGGGTTCCTACAATGAGCAGTTCTTC	CASMPQGSYNEQFF
TRBD2	TRBV2	TRBJ2-7	NA	TGTGCCAGCAAGCTAGCGGGAACCTACGAGCAGTACTTC	CASKLAGTYEQYF
TRBD1	TRBV19	TRBJ2-5	NA	TGTGCCAGTAGTTCGACCGGGACAGGGCGGGAGACCCAGTACTTC	CASSSTGTGRETQYF
TRBD1	TRBV5-6	TRBJ2-7	NA	TGTGCCAGCAACTCCGGGACAGGGTGGTACGAGCAGTACTTC	CASNSGTGWYEQYF
NA	TRBV5-1	TRBJ2-7	NA	TGCGCCAGCAGGCGAGAGAGCTCCTACGAGCAGTACTTC	CASRRESSYEQYF
TRBD1	TRBV9	TRBJ2-2	once	TGTGCCAGCAGCGTAGCAACCGGGACAGGGGGCACCGGGGAGCTGTTTTTT	CASSVATGTGGTGELFF
TRBD2	TRBV29-1	TRBJ2-3	NA	TGCAGCGTCCGGACTAGCGGGGGCACAGATACGCAGTATTTT	CSVRTSGGTDTQYF
NA	TRBV7-2	TRBJ2-3	NA	TGTGCCAGCAGCTTATCTCGAAATACGGGAGATACGCAGTATTTT	CASSLSRNTGDTQYF
NA	TRBV11-1	TRBJ1-5	NA	TGTGCCAGCAGCTCGTCCTTACAGGACAAATATCAGCCCCAGCATTTT	CASSSSLQDKYQPQHF